This TCR beta chain appears in the sequencing data of a study of beta chain features in type 1 diabetes. General study points: Patients with type 1 diabetes showed fewer VDJ junction insertions and more deletions. Reads derived from cDNA could over-represent cells showing high TCR expression.

Note on this clone: Its cognate antigen is unknown.

Between the trimmed V and J ends, which lost 1 base and 8 bases, there was a span of 11 bases. CDR1 is GTSNPN, CDR2 SVGIG, per germline (reference sequence). The CDR3 is 12 amino acids. Investigators reverse transcribed all isolated RNA, so they sequenced expressed TCRB transcripts. The assay was immunoSEQ multiplex PCR, and TCRdb's table has in-frame clones only and misses some. The table lists about 400,000 clones, 10% to 15% of them singletons. Material for sequencing was naive CD4+ T cells from blood. V gene TRBV30 combines with J gene TRBJ2-5; no reliable D call. The sequence came from a man aged 18-30 years in good health. CDR3 amino acids: CAWSGQQFTQYF. The CDR3 DNA is TGTGCCTGGAGTGGCCAACAGTTCACCCAGTACTTC.